These 7 T cell receptor beta chains share one sample of origin, sequenced in a study of beta chain features in type 1 diabetes. Expressed TCRB transcripts were sequenced, since all the RNA that had been isolated was reverse transcribed. The method was immunoSEQ multiplex PCR; TCRdb's version includes in-frame clones alone and lacks a portion of them. Of about 360,000 clones in the sample, over 9.5% were seen once. Sequencing used naive CD4+ T cells from blood. Receptors were obtained from a man aged 18-30 years in good health.

The sample holds a few counts of this clone. This sequence joins TRBV5-1 and TRBJ2-4; possible D gene TRBD2, 6 bases. V lost 0 bases, J lost 3 bases, and 10 bases lay in between. The CDR3 is 15 amino acids. Germline CDR1 and CDR2: SGHRS and YFSETQ. The DNA of the CDR3 is TGCGCCAGCAGCTTGGCGGTGGGGGGCAAAAACATTCAGTACTTC. Residues: CASSLAVGGKNIQYF.

The chain is built from TRBV7-9 and TRBJ2-2; 10 bases are a match to TRBD2. Germline V CDR1 and CDR2: SEHNR, FQNEAQ (reference sequence). The CDR3 totals 16 residues. J lost 5 bases, V lost 4 bases, and 7 bases had no gene match. The CDR3 loop reads CASSYYSGGKTGELFF. CDR3 DNA sequence: TGTGCCAGCAGCTACTATAGCGGGGGGAAGACCGGGGAGCTGTTTTTT.

Only a few counts were recorded for this clone. The rearrangement links TRBV7-2 to TRBJ2-1, with 10 bases matching TRBD2. From germline, CDR1 is SGHTA and CDR2 FQGNSA. Unmatched junction bases numbered 5, after V lost 2 bases and J lost 7 bases. This CDR3 region has 15 residues. The CDR3 DNA sequence: TGTGCCAGCAGCTTACACCTAGCGGGAGAGAATGAGCAGTTCTTC. It yields the protein CASSLHLAGENEQFF.

V is TRBV5-1 and J is TRBJ2-3, with D possibly matching TRBD2 (5 bases). Per germline, CDR1 SGHRS and CDR2 YFSETQ. The V gene lost 0 bases and the J gene lost 6 bases, with 11 bases spanning the gap. The CDR3 extends over 14 amino acids. The CDR3 coding sequence is TGCGCCAGCAGCTTGGCGGGGAAAAGGGATACGCAGTATTTT. Residues: CASSLAGKRDTQYF.

A few counts support this clone. The chain joins TRBV11-2 to TRBJ2-1, with 7 bases matching TRBD2. The CDR3 is 16 amino acids. CDR1 and CDR2 (germline): SGHAT, FQNNGV. The trim removed 6 bases at V and 5 bases at J, leaving 13 bases unmatched. The CDR3: CASRLLVGTINNEQFF. CDR3 bases: TGTGCCAGCAGGTTATTAGTAGGGACTATAAACAATGAGCAGTTCTTC. Combining the CDR3 with reference TRBV11-2 and TRBJ2-1 gives the whole variable domain EAGVAQSPRYKIIEKRQSVAFWCNPISGHATLYWYQQILGQGPKLLIQFQNNGVVDDSQLPKDRFSAERLKGVDSTLKIQPAKLEDSAVYLCASRLLVGTINNEQFFGPGTRLTVL.

This clone was seen more than once but under ten times. The CDR3 spells CASSPSWASTNEKLFF. CDR3 nucleotides: TGTGCCAGCTCACCGTCGTGGGCGTCAACTAATGAAAAACTGTTTTTT. The V gene is TRBV18, the J gene TRBJ1-4, with D unclear. V was trimmed by 3 bases and J by 0 bases, leaving 11 bases between them. This CDR3 spans 16 amino acids. Germline CDR1 reads KGHSH; CDR2 reads LQKENI.

The chain carries TRBV6-5 and TRBJ1-2; 7 nucleotides agree with TRBD1. Germline loops: CDR1 MNHEY, CDR2 SVGAGI. This CDR3 contains 15 residues. V was clipped by 2 bases and J by 4 bases; unmatched bases: 7. The CDR3 DNA reads as TGTGCCAGCAGTTACACCACCACAGGGGTCTATGGCTACACCTTC. This translates into CASSYTTTGVYGYTF.